The text below deals with one TCR beta chain. Its antigen is undetermined. The iRepertoire nested amplicon-rescue multiplex PCR amplified TCR alpha and beta CDR3s from RNA. For one-step reverse transcription and amplification, about 90-450 ng of tissue mRNA or PBMC total RNA was used. MiXCR, run by TCRdb on the multiplex PCR reads, gives a single entry per CDR3 protein. The sample has about 140,000 distinct CDR3 sequences; approximately 40% are singletons. The data derive from a study of glioma-infiltrating T cells. Broader study findings: Above-expected tissue-blood divergence occurred in all gliomas, most in low-grade ones. CDR3 overlap between tissue and blood was very small.

CDR3 size: 14 residues. The germline CDR1 and CDR2 sequences are DFQATT and SNEGSKA (reference sequence). The V gene lost 2 bases and the J gene lost 0 bases, with 10 bases spanning the gap. The chain combines TRBV20-1 with TRBJ2-5; D unclear. Sequenced input: glioma tissue, nonneoplastic brain tissue, or PBMCs (not recorded which). The receptor's source is a human donor with low-grade glioma or glioblastoma, undergoing nonglioma brain surgery, or in good health (not recorded which). DNA of the CDR3: TGCAGTGCTAGATATATCGGAAACCAAGAGACCCAGTACTTC. It yields the protein CSARYIGNQETQYF.